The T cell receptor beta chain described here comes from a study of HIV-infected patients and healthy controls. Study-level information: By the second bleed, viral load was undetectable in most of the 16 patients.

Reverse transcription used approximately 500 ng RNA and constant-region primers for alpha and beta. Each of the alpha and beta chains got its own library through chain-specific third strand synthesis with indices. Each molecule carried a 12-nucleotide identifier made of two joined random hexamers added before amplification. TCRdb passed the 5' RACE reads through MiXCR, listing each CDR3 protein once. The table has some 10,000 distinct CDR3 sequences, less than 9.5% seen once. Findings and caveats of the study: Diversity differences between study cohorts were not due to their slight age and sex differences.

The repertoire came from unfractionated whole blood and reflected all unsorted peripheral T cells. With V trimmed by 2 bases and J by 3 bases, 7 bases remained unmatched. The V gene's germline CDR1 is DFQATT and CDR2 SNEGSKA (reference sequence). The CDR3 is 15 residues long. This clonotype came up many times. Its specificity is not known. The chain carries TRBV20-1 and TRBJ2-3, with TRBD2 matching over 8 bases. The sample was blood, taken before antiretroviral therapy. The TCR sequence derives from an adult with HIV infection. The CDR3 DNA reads TGCAGTGCTAGATTGGGCGGGGGGAGAACAGATACGCAGTATTTT. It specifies CSARLGGGRTDTQYF.